This TCR beta chain stems from a study of T cell repertoires in cytomegalovirus infection. Trimming cost V 6 bases and J 8 bases, with 22 bases left between them. The CDR3 extends over 15 amino acids. Germline-derived CDR1 and CDR2 are MDHEN and SYDVKM. The study's findings and limits: CMV-specific HLA-C-restricted TCR beta clonotypes dominated the ex vivo response.

This clonotype turned up a few times. Its antigen is as yet unknown. TCRdb reprocessed the reads via MiXCR and lists one record per CDR3 protein. The sample lists over 90,000 distinct CDR3 sequences; 15% to 20% were seen once. Source material: PBMCs. The chain is built from TRBV28 and TRBJ1-2; maybe TRBD1 (5 bases). This receptor was obtained from a human donor in good health (CMV status not recorded). Some clones in this sample may be carry-over from other donors' samples. DNA of the CDR3: TGTGCCAGCAGCCAATTGTCGACCCAGGGTAGAGGCTACACCTTC. Amino acids: CASSQLSTQGRGYTF.